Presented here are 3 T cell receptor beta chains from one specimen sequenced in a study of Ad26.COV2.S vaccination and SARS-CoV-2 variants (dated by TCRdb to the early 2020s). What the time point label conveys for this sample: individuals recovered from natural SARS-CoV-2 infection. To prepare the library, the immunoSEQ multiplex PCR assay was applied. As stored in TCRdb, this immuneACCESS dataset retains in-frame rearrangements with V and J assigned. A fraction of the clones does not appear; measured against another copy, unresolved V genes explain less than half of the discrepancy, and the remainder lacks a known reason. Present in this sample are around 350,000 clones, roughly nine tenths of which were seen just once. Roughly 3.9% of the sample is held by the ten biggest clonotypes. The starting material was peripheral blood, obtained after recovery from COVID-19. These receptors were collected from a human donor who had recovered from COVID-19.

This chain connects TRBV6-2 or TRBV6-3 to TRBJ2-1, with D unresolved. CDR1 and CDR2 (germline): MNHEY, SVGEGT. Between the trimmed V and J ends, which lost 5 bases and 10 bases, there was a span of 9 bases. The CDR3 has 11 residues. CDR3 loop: CASSVAWEQFF. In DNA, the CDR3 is TGTGCCAGCAGTGTGGCGTGGGAGCAGTTCTTC.

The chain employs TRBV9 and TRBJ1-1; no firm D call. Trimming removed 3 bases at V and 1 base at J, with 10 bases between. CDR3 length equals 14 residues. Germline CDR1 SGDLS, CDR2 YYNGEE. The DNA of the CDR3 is TGTGCCAGCAGCGCCGCTAAGGGGAACACTGAAGCTTTCTTT. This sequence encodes CASSAAKGNTEAFF. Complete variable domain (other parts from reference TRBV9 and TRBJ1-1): DSGVTQTPKHLITATGQRVTLRCSPRSGDLSVYWYQQSLDQGLQFLIQYYNGEERAKGNILERFSAQQFPDLHSELNLSSLELGDSALYFCASSAAKGNTEAFFGQGTRLTVV.

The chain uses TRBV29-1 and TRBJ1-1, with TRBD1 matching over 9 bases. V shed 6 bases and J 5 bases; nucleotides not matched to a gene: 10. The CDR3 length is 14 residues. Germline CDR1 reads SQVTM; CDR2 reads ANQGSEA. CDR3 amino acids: CSVAGTGIGTEAFF. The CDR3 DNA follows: TGCAGCGTCGCCGGGACAGGGATAGGGACTGAAGCTTTCTTT. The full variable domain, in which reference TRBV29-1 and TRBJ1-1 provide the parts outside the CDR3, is SAVISQKPSRDICQRGTSLTIQCQVDSQVTMMFWYRQQPGQSLTLIATANQGSEATYESGFVIDKFPISRPNLTFSTLTVSNMSPEDSSIYLCSVAGTGIGTEAFFGQGTRLTVV.